Included here is one TCR beta chain sequence, with context. Antigen specificity is unknown. The sample originates from a study of long-term antiretroviral therapy in people with HIV. Findings and caveats of the study: The study collected blood between about 2004 and 2018, possibly under older ART regimens. Clonal populations expanded prior to ART predominated within the repertoire at all time points.

Germline values: CDR1 SGHKS, CDR2 YYEKEE (reference sequence). CDR3 length equals 16 residues. V lost 3 bases, J lost 4 bases, and 19 bases lay in between. An immunoSEQ assay, version v3.0, was performed at survey level. Assay used: immunoSEQ multiplex PCR; TCRdb lists only in-frame clones, some missing. The sample lists about 22,000 clones, 80% to 90% occurring once. Researchers secured at least one pre-ART and at least two post-ART PBMC samples from each donor. The sample in question was unsorted PBMCs, obtained 1.8 years before starting antiretroviral therapy. This chain joins TRBV5-5 and TRBJ1-1; TRBD1 might be the D (6 bases). This receptor was taken from a woman aged 25-40 years with HIV. The DNA of the CDR3 is TGTGCCAGCAGCTCGGCGGGACTTAGGGGGAGCACTGAAGCTTTCTTT. Protein: CASSSAGLRGSTEAFF.